The text below deals with one T cell receptor (beta chain). Its specific antigen is unknown. Nothing much larger sits one base from this clone, and base qualities are not available. CDR3 length: 16 amino acids, cysteine to phenylalanine. CDR3 DNA is the only sequence kept; it has 48 bases, read in frame from the first base. CDR1 DFQATT and CDR2 SNEGSKA are derived from the germline V gene (reference sequence). The trim is 5 bases for V and 6 bases for J, with a gap of 25 bases between the germline ends. The data stem from a study of T cells after yellow fever vaccination (dated by TCRdb to between 2018 and 2021). About the investigation overall: The SMART-Seq v4 Ultra Low Input RNA kit was used to prepare libraries from fractions with low cell numbers. The cohort comprised two healthy male donors, one aged 18 to 30 and one aged 30 to 40 years. To follow T-cell clones before and after primary and booster YFV17D yellow fever vaccination, bulk TCR alpha and beta repertoires were sequenced over time. Bulk PBMC replicates and cell subsets were isolated from blood drawn at multiple timepoints before and after both primary and secondary immunization.

Interpreted using the paper, the treatment or condition label stands for: live attenuated yellow fever vaccine strain. PBMCs were isolated from peripheral blood using a standard Ficoll-Paque protocol. Dynabeads CD4 and CD8 positive selection kits were used to isolate CD4 and CD8 T-cell fractions. TriZol was used to extract RNA from bulk PBMCs, from CD4 and CD8 fractions, and from dextramer-positive and dextramer-negative fractions. Beyond this particular receptor, the publication reports: The secondary T-cell response was weaker than the primary response but faster, peaking on day 5 instead of day 15. Computational filtering was required because FACS-sorted repertoires could contain abundant contaminating clonotypes from the bulk population. The study included only a couple of donors, which limits how far the findings can be generalized. Most clones expanded after primary vaccination were re-detected after the booster (96% of CD4 and around 86% of CD8), suggesting broad memory maintenance. A small share of clonotypes was detected in both CD4 and CD8 compartments, with the overlap likely arising from convergent recombination.

Sequencer: Illumina NovaSeq 6000. TCR cDNA was synthesized by 5'RACE template switching, which introduced a universal primer site and unique molecular identifiers. cDNA synthesis was primed from both the TCR alpha and TCR beta constant segments. Library amplification used two PCR steps, and the second PCR step added sample barcodes and sequencing adapters. Libraries were sequenced on Illumina HiSeq 2500 (2x100 bp) or NovaSeq (2x150 bp). The original methods were these. MIGEC handled demultiplexing of reads and collapsing into UMI consensus sequences, while MiXCR performed V(D)J alignment. Vaccine-responding clonotypes were identified with edgeR using replicate PBMC samples, with FDR below 0.01 and a log2 fold change above 5 up to day 15 being required. Each bulk clonotype received a CD4 or CD8 identity based on whether the sequenced CD4 or CD8 repertoire contained that clonotype at higher abundance. The public reads were run again by TCRdb, first through fastp at Q25 and then through MiXCR, and only productive beta chains were kept. Each entry is one CDR3 protein sequence, shown with its most common DNA and genes. In this record, the V and J calls reflect TCRdb's handling and not the investigators' own analysis. The sample table contains approximately 330,000 distinct CDR3 sequences; only one count was recorded for approximately 12% of them. The ten largest clonotypes hold approximately 3.4% of the sample.

The V gene is TRBV20-1 and the J gene is TRBJ2-5, and the D gene may be TRBD1, 5 bases matching. This TCR was recovered from a man younger than 35 who received the YFV17D yellow fever vaccine. The sequences come from CD4+ T cells sorted from PBMCs, collected 15 days after the yellow fever booster vaccination. DNA sequence: TGCAGTGCTGGTAGTGGGGTTAGGCGCGGACAAAAGACCCAGTACTTC. The translation is CSAGSGVRRGQKTQYF.